The clone carrying this TCR beta chain was seen many times. Trimming left V 0 bases short and J 6 bases short, with 15 bases between. This CDR3 is 15 amino acids long. Germline V CDR1 and CDR2: SGHDN, FVKESK. The entry originates in a study of blood T cells in healthy people across ages. Healthy Caucasian individuals from Russia aged about 6 to 90 were enrolled as donors. Isolation recovered at least 7 million PBMCs from every sample. Combining a sample-barcoded 5' primer with a J-beta primer mix, a second PCR ran for roughly 7 to 11 cycles. One entry per CDR3 protein results from TCRdb running MiXCR on the 5' RACE reads. The sample lists a few hundred thousand distinct CDR3 sequences, about 49% occurring once.

The source material was blood. The clonotype was recovered from a man between 60 and 75 years old in good health. V is TRBV14 and J is TRBJ2-7; weak D call: TRBD2 (6 bases). The CDR3 sequence is CASSQDPPTRGEQYF. DNA of the CDR3: TGTGCCAGCAGCCAAGATCCTCCGACTAGAGGCGAGCAGTACTTC.